The source of this TCR beta chain is a study of lymphopenia after photon versus proton radiotherapy. Findings of the study overall: A bigger post-nadir fall in TCR diversity correlated inversely with survival time in deceased patients. Post-nadir diversity loss with photons came from oligoclonal expansion, particularly CD8+ Temra cells. Proton therapy kept repertoires fairly stable, unlike photons, which gained effector/memory cells.

Repertoires were generated with immunoSEQ multiplex PCR, while TCRdb's copy carries only in-frame clones and drops some. Among over 10,000 clones, about 85% were seen once, and the ten largest hold roughly 3.5%. In the case of this clone: Its antigen is not identified.

The CDR3 runs to 14 residues. Trimming shortened V by 3 bases and J by 4 bases, and 10 bases separated the two germline ends. CDR1 is SEHNR and CDR2 is FQNEAQ in the germline V gene (reference sequence). The chain links TRBV7-9 to TRBJ1-3; D unclear. Sequencing used peripheral blood, obtained from a patient treated with photon-based radiotherapy. The clonotype was recovered from a man in his 60s with pancreatic cancer. This CDR3 reads CASSFLEDGNTIYF. CDR3 in DNA: TGTGCCAGCAGCTTCTTAGAGGACGGAAACACCATATATTTT.